This passage covers 19 T cell receptor beta chains from one sample sequenced in a study of siplizumab effects on memory and regulatory T cells. This table comes from immunoSEQ multiplex PCR, and its TCRdb copy is limited to in-frame clones, with some not included. The repertoire holds tens of thousands of clones, with more than 85% as singletons. What was sequenced was CD8+ T cells sorted from blood. All receptors derive from a human donor in good health.

The chain recombines TRBV5-5 with TRBJ1-1; possibly TRBD1 for D (6 bases). The V and J ends lost 4 bases and 3 bases respectively, with 19 bases between them. This CDR3 comprises 16 residues. Germline V gene data show CDR1 as SGHKS and CDR2 as YYEKEE (reference sequence). The CDR3 DNA is TGTGCCAGCAGCCCTGAGGGGGTTGAGGGGTACACTGAAGCTTTCTTT. Translation: CASSPEGVEGYTEAFF.

The genes are TRBV18 and TRBJ2-3; D is unresolved. This CDR3 spans 15 amino acids. V lost 2 bases, J lost 1 base, and 10 bases lay in between. The germline V gene encodes CDR1 KGHSH and CDR2 LQKENI. This chain's CDR3 is CASSPVVEGTDTQYF. The DNA for the CDR3 is TGTGCCAGCTCACCAGTTGTAGAGGGCACAGATACGCAGTATTTT.

The table lists this clone with a count of one. The chain recombines TRBV6-6 with TRBJ2-7; no reliable D call. V was trimmed by 4 bases and J by 5 bases, leaving 9 bases between them. CDR1 is MNHNY and CDR2 is SVGAGI in the germline V gene (reference sequence). This CDR3 region has 12 residues. The CDR3 sequence is CASSSQLNEQYF. The CDR3 DNA reads TGTGCCAGCAGTTCACAATTGAACGAGCAGTACTTC.

This chain joins TRBV30 and TRBJ1-1, with 10 bases that match TRBD1. The germline V gene encodes CDR1 GTSNPN and CDR2 SVGIG (reference sequence). The V segment lost 2 bases and the J segment 5 bases; nucleotides outside the gene matches: 5. This CDR3 spans 14 amino acids. The CDR3 reads CAWSTGQGGTEAFF. The CDR3 DNA sequence: TGTGCCTGGAGTACCGGACAGGGGGGGACTGAAGCTTTCTTT.

The V and J genes are TRBV6-1 and TRBJ1-5; perhaps TRBD1 as D (5 bases). This CDR3 contains 15 residues. V lost 5 bases, J lost 6 bases, and 17 bases lay in between. Germline loops: CDR1 MNHNS, CDR2 SASEGT. DNA for the CDR3: TGTGCCAGCAGTATCGGGGCCGCAGAGGCTCAGCCCCAGCATTTT. This gives the protein CASSIGAAEAQPQHF.

This chain joins TRBV5-4 and TRBJ2-7; D not resolved. Germline CDR1 SGHNT, CDR2 YYREEE (reference sequence). The CDR3 has 14 residues. V dropped 5 bases and J dropped 1 base, with 13 bases sitting between them. The CDR3 reads CASRGNTESYEQYF. The CDR3 DNA sequence: TGTGCCAGCAGGGGGAATACGGAATCCTACGAGCAGTACTTC.

This chain joins TRBV4-1 and TRBJ1-5, with D tentatively TRBD1 (6 bases). This CDR3 is built from 15 residues. Germline V lookup: CDR1 MGHRA, CDR2 YSYEKL. V shed 0 bases and J shed 7 bases, with 13 bases lying between them. As DNA, the CDR3 is TGCGCCAGCAGCCAAGATCGGGGGGCAGGACAGCCCCAGCATTTT. Its protein is CASSQDRGAGQPQHF.

This clone turned up a few times. The chain joins TRBV29-1 to TRBJ2-3; 8 bases map to TRBD2. The germline gives CDR1 SQVTM, CDR2 ANQGSEA. The CDR3 length is 15 residues. The V gene end was trimmed by 4 bases and the J gene end by 6 bases; junction bases not matched to a gene: 12. The DNA of the CDR3 is TGCAGCGTTGGGGGTTCGAGCGGGAGTGCCGATACGCAGTATTTT. It yields the protein CSVGGSSGSADTQYF.

The rearrangement joins TRBV2 to TRBJ1-2, with a possible D match to TRBD1 (6 bases). Trimming removed 8 bases at V and 4 bases at J, with 14 bases between. Germline V CDR1 and CDR2: SNHLY, FYNNEI. The CDR3 covers 13 residues. CDR3 protein: CASQGGEVYGYTF. CDR3 DNA sequence: TGTGCCAGCCAAGGGGGGGAGGTCTATGGCTACACCTTC.

The chain is built from TRBV7-9 and TRBJ1-1, with D uncertain. The CDR3 totals 15 residues. The V gene's germline CDR1 is SEHNR and CDR2 FQNEAQ (reference sequence). With 5 bases removed from V and 5 bases from J, the gap between germline ends came to 18 bases. The CDR3 loop is CASSLRPNLETEAFF. Here the CDR3 DNA reads TGTGCCAGCAGCCTCAGACCAAACTTGGAGACTGAAGCTTTCTTT.

The rearrangement links TRBV29-1 to TRBJ2-1; 14 nucleotides align to TRBD2. There are 15 residues in the CDR3. V was clipped by 2 bases and J by 7 bases; unmatched bases: 4. CDR1 is SQVTM, CDR2 ANQGSEA, per germline. The CDR3 DNA follows: TGCAGCGTTGAACCGACTAGCGGGAGGGTAAATGAGCAGTTCTTC. Residues: CSVEPTSGRVNEQFF.

V is TRBV13 and J is TRBJ1-1; 10 bases are a match to TRBD1. Germline CDR1 and CDR2: PRHDT and FYEKMQ (reference sequence). V lost 3 bases and J lost 1; bases outside the gene matches: 8. The CDR3 has 17 residues. The CDR3 protein is CASSLGQGSFSNTEAFF. CDR3 nucleotides: TGTGCCAGCAGCTTGGGACAGGGGTCCTTTTCGAACACTGAAGCTTTCTTT.

The chain joins TRBV9 to TRBJ2-1; 12 nucleotides match TRBD2. The CDR3 totals 15 residues. Looked up from germline, CDR1 is SGDLS and CDR2 is YYNGEE. With V trimmed by 3 bases and J by 5 bases, 3 bases remained unmatched. CDR3 DNA: TGTGCCAGCAGCGCGGGACTAGCGGGTCACAATGAGCAGTTCTTC. Translated, it gives CASSAGLAGHNEQFF.

The genes are TRBV4-1 and TRBJ2-1; D gene ambiguous. Trimming pared 2 bases from V and 0 bases from J, leaving 11 bases between. CDR3 length: 16 residues. Germline V lookup: CDR1 MGHRA, CDR2 YSYEKL. The CDR3: CASSQQARSSYNEQFF. CDR3 sequence (DNA): TGCGCCAGCAGCCAACAGGCAAGGAGCTCCTACAATGAGCAGTTCTTC.

This sequence joins TRBV2 and TRBJ2-5; the D gene could be TRBD1 or TRBD2 (6 bases each). The CDR3 has 15 residues. With 1 base removed from V and 4 bases from J, the gap between germline ends came to 13 bases. From germline, CDR1 is SNHLY and CDR2 FYNNEI. The DNA of the CDR3 is TGTGCCAGCAGTGAAGGGTGGGGGGCTGGAGAGACCCAGTACTTC. This gives the protein CASSEGWGAGETQYF.

This chain's CDR3 is CASSFGTAPGNEQFF. Here the CDR3 DNA reads TGTGCCAGCAGTTTCGGGACAGCTCCGGGCAATGAGCAGTTCTTC. The rearrangement joins TRBV27 to TRBJ2-1; TRBD1 matches 7 bases. The CDR3 runs to 15 residues. The ends lost 3 bases at V and 6 bases at J; junction bases unmatched: 8. CDR1 is MNHEY and CDR2 is SMNVEV in the germline V gene (reference sequence).

The V call is TRBV27, the J call TRBJ1-1, with D possibly TRBD1 on 6 matching bases. With 3 bases removed from V and 4 bases from J, the gap between germline ends came to 12 bases. CDR3 size: 14 residues. CDR1 is MNHEY, CDR2 SMNVEV, per germline (reference sequence). CDR3 residues: CASSFRGAGTEAFF. CDR3 bases: TGTGCCAGCAGTTTTCGGGGGGCGGGCACTGAAGCTTTCTTT.

As to this clone: Other DNA sequences in the same sample also yield this CDR3. The CDR3, as DNA: TGTGCCAGCAGTTTAACAGGGACTGATACGCAGTATTTT. It specifies CASSLTGTDTQYF. This rearrangement joins TRBV27 to TRBJ2-3; TRBD1 or TRBD2 may be the D gene (6 bases each). Germline CDR1 is MNHEY and CDR2 is SMNVEV (reference sequence). Trimming left V 2 bases short and J 6 bases short, with 9 bases between. There are 13 residues in the CDR3.

V gene TRBV4-3 combines with J gene TRBJ2-5; 12 bases are a match to TRBD2. This CDR3 has 15 amino acids. After removal of 4 bases from V and 5 bases from J, the junction contained 5 bases not matched to a gene. CDR1 and CDR2 (germline): LGHNA, YSLEER. CDR3 sequence (DNA): TGCGCCAGCAGCCCGACTAGCGGGAGTGGGGAGACCCAGTACTTC. It specifies CASSPTSGSGETQYF.